One sample yielded the 28 T cell receptor beta chains listed below, sequenced in a study of blood T cell repertoires in COVID-19. Sequenced by immunoSEQ multiplex PCR; TCRdb stores in-frame clones only, minus some. The sample includes 78,000 or so clones, around 83% of them seen just once. Sequenced sample: peripheral blood. Receptors were obtained from a woman aged 55 to 70 with acute or convalescent COVID-19.

V and J are TRBV5-5 and TRBJ1-3, with TRBD1 as a possible D gene (5 bases). In germline, CDR1 is SGHKS, CDR2 YYEKEE (reference sequence). This CDR3 region has 15 residues. Deletions cut 3 bases from V and 12 bases from J, with 22 bases between. CDR3 protein: CASSSLAGPPNHIYF. CDR3 coding DNA: TGTGCCAGCAGCTCCCTGGCAGGGCCCCCGAATCACATATATTTT.

The chain has TRBV9 and TRBJ2-5; D remains unclear. The CDR3 is 14 residues long. V lost 0 bases, J lost 3 bases, and 9 bases lay in between. Looked up from germline, CDR1 is SGDLS and CDR2 is YYNGEE. CDR3 amino acids: CASSVGASKETQYF. CDR3 nucleotides: TGTGCCAGCAGCGTAGGGGCATCTAAAGAGACCCAGTACTTC.

This rearrangement joins TRBV18 to TRBJ1-1; tentatively, D is TRBD1 (6 bases). V was cut by 3 bases and J by 1 base, with 21 bases left in between. The CDR3 is 18 residues long. Germline CDR1 and CDR2: KGHSH and LQKENI. The CDR3 nucleotides read TGTGCCAGCTCACCTCTAGGTGCGGTACAGGGCGGGAACACTGAAGCTTTCTTT. It specifies CASSPLGAVQGGNTEAFF. Variable domain in full (rest from reference TRBV18 and TRBJ1-1): NAGVMQNPRHLVRRRGQEARLRCSPMKGHSHVYWYRQLPEEGLKFMVYLQKENIIDESGMPKERFSAEFPKEGPSILRIQQVVRGDSAAYFCASSPLGAVQGGNTEAFFGQGTRLTVV.

This chain joins TRBV5-1 and TRBJ2-3; weak D call: TRBD1 (5 bases). Germline assignment: CDR1 SGHRS and CDR2 YFSETQ. Trimming pared 4 bases from V and 0 bases from J, leaving 9 bases between. The CDR3 contains 14 residues. The DNA for the CDR3 is TGCGCCAGCAGCGAGCACAGGAGCACAGATACGCAGTATTTT. It specifies CASSEHRSTDTQYF.

This chain connects TRBV5-1 to TRBJ1-4; TRBD1 aligns across 7 bases. This CDR3 has 14 residues. Germline CDR1 is SGHRS and CDR2 is YFSETQ. Losses at the gene ends were 4 bases for V and 7 bases for J; bases not matched to a gene: 7. CDR3 sequence: CASSQTGIGEKLFF. In nucleotides, the CDR3 is TGCGCCAGCAGCCAGACAGGGATAGGTGAAAAACTGTTTTTT.

This chain joins TRBV5-1 and TRBJ2-1; 8 nucleotides line up with TRBD2. Germline assignment: CDR1 SGHRS and CDR2 YFSETQ. There are 15 residues in the CDR3. Trimming took 1 base from V and 6 from J; bases not matched to a gene: 6. Written as DNA, the CDR3 is TGCGCCAGCAGCTTGAACGGGGGGGCTCTCAATGAGCAGTTCTTC. Its translation: CASSLNGGALNEQFF.

This clone was counted a few times. The genes are TRBV6-1 and TRBJ1-2; D is unresolved. The V gene lost 1 base and the J gene lost 4 bases, with 10 bases spanning the gap. The CDR3 is 14 amino acids. Germline V gene sequence: CDR1 MNHNS, CDR2 SASEGT. CDR3 nucleotides: TGTGCCAGCAGTGAAGATGGCGGATCCTATGGCTACACCTTC. Its translation: CASSEDGGSYGYTF.

The V gene is TRBV7-9, the J gene TRBJ2-7; D might be TRBD1 (5 bases). Germline values: CDR1 SEHNR, CDR2 FQNEAQ (reference sequence). Deletions cut 4 bases from V and 3 bases from J, with 16 bases between. This CDR3 comprises 15 residues. The CDR3: CASSSSAVQGYEQYF. CDR3 nucleotide sequence: TGTGCCAGCAGCTCCTCCGCAGTCCAGGGCTACGAGCAGTACTTC.

This clone appeared a few times. The J gene is TRBJ1-6, the V gene TRBV9, with 9 bases matching TRBD1. In germline, CDR1 is SGDLS, CDR2 YYNGEE. V lost 2 bases and J lost 9; bases outside the gene matches: 6. This CDR3 contains 15 residues. CDR3 sequence (DNA): TGTGCCAGCAGCGTTTCGGGACAGGGTTCTTCACCCCTCCACTTT. This gives the protein CASSVSGQGSSPLHF.

CDR3 in amino acids: CASSPSGGDTDTQYF. The CDR3 DNA follows: TGTGCCAGCAGCCCTAGCGGGGGGGACACAGATACGCAGTATTTT. The V and J genes are TRBV5-4 and TRBJ2-3; 12 bases agree with TRBD2. CDR1 and CDR2 (germline): SGHNT, YYREEE (reference sequence). This CDR3 has 15 amino acids. J was trimmed by 2 bases and V by 4 bases; bases with no gene match: 2.

V usage is TRBV25-1 and J usage is TRBJ2-2; the match to TRBD1 covers 12 bases. J was trimmed by 2 bases and V by 5 bases; bases with no gene match: 6. This CDR3 has 17 residues. Germline V gene lookup returns CDR1 MGHDK and CDR2 SYGVNS. CDR3 coding DNA: TGTGCCAGCAGTTGGAGGGGGACAGGGGGCAACACCGGGGAGCTGTTTTTT. Amino acids: CASSWRGTGGNTGELFF.

The chain has TRBV11-1 and TRBJ2-7, with 9 bases matching TRBD1. The CDR3 is 15 residues long. Trimming cost V 5 bases and J 3 bases; bases outside gene matches: 8. In germline, CDR1 is SGHAT, CDR2 FQDESV (reference sequence). The CDR3 bases are TGTGCCAGCAGCCTTTCCTCGGGACAGGGCTACGAGCAGTACTTC. Translating gives CASSLSSGQGYEQYF. The entire variable domain, with the rest obtained from reference TRBV11-1 and TRBJ2-7, is as follows: EAEVAQSPRYKITEKSQAVAFWCDPISGHATLYWYRQILGQGPELLVQFQDESVVDDSQLPKDRFSAERLKGVDSTLKIQPAELGDSAMYLCASSLSSGQGYEQYFGPGTRLTVT.

The rearrangement uses TRBV30 and TRBJ2-7; TRBD2 is a possible D gene (5 bases). From germline, CDR1 is GTSNPN and CDR2 SVGIG (reference sequence). The CDR3 runs to 11 residues. Trimming stripped 3 bases from V and 2 bases from J, with 5 bases between. The DNA for the CDR3 is TGTGCCTGGAGGGAGGCCTACGAGCAGTACTTC. Its protein product is CAWREAYEQYF.

This rearrangement joins TRBV7-3 to TRBJ2-1; TRBD2 matches 7 bases. CDR1 SGHTA and CDR2 FQGTGA come from the germline V gene. The junction had 7 bases not matched to a gene; V was cut back by 2 bases and J by 6 bases. This CDR3 region has 15 residues. The CDR3 DNA reads TGTGCCAGCAGCTTATTAGCAGCGGGATCCAATGAGCAGTTCTTC. Translated, it gives CASSLLAAGSNEQFF.

V is TRBV9 and J is TRBJ2-5; tentative D call: TRBD1 (5 bases). The CDR3 is 15 amino acids. Germline CDR1 is SGDLS and CDR2 is YYNGEE. V was shortened by 3 bases and J by 1 base, with 13 bases between the two germline ends. The CDR3 DNA follows: TGTGCCAGCAGCGCATCTCAGGGTGCCCAAGAGACCCAGTACTTC. Its translation: CASSASQGAQETQYF.

The gene calls are TRBV5-1 and TRBJ1-1; the D is unclear. Germline V CDR1 and CDR2: SGHRS, YFSETQ. Trimming took off 3 bases at V and 4 bases at J, with 13 bases between the two ends. This CDR3 has 14 amino acids. This CDR3 reads CASSYEGRSTEAFF. CDR3 DNA: TGCGCCAGCAGCTACGAGGGCAGGAGCACTGAAGCTTTCTTT. The full variable domain, its missing parts supplied by reference TRBV5-1 and TRBJ1-1, is KAGVTQTPRYLIKTRGQQVTLSCSPISGHRSVSWYQQTPGQGLQFLFEYFSETQRNKGNFPGRFSGRQFSNSRSEMNVSTLELGDSALYLCASSYEGRSTEAFFGQGTRLTVV.

The chain uses TRBV10-2 and TRBJ2-5; 14 nucleotides line up with TRBD2. The length of the CDR3 is 14 residues. The germline gives CDR1 WSHSY, CDR2 SAAADI. J lost 7 bases, V lost 2 bases, and 0 bases had no gene match. The chain's CDR3 is CASSEGLAGGTQYF. The CDR3 DNA sequence: TGCGCCAGCAGTGAGGGACTAGCGGGGGGGACCCAGTACTTC.

The V and J genes are TRBV6-6 and TRBJ1-2; D ambiguous. The CDR3 contains 13 residues. V lost 7 bases to trimming and J lost 4 bases, with 13 bases between them. CDR1 and CDR2 from the germline V gene are MNHNY and SVGAGI (reference sequence). CDR3 in DNA: TGTGCCAGCACGCCGGGGTCTCTCTATGGCTACACCTTC. Its protein is CASTPGSLYGYTF.

The chain joins TRBV19 to TRBJ1-2; possibly TRBD1 for D (5 bases). The V end lost 2 bases, the J end lost 6 bases, and 13 bases lay between the germline ends. The CDR3 length is 14 residues. The V gene's germline CDR1 is LNHDA and CDR2 SQIVND (reference sequence). CDR3 DNA sequence: TGTGCCAGTAGTATAACAGGAGTTGAGAATGGCTACACCTTC. Translating gives CASSITGVENGYTF.

The V call is TRBV5-1, the J call TRBJ1-4; 7 nucleotides align to TRBD1. This CDR3 contains 13 residues. V lost 2 bases to trimming and J lost 5 bases; unmatched junction nucleotides: 0. The germline V gene has CDR1 SGHRS and CDR2 YFSETQ. CDR3 residues: CASSLQGNEKLFF. The CDR3, as DNA: TGCGCCAGCAGCTTACAGGGGAATGAAAAACTGTTTTTT.

This clone was found a few times. V is TRBV19 and J is TRBJ1-4, with a weak D call TRBD1 (5 bases). This CDR3 is 15 amino acids long. Germline V gives CDR1 LNHDA, CDR2 SQIVND (reference sequence). V was shortened by 5 bases and J by 7 bases, with 17 bases between the two germline ends. Here the CDR3 DNA reads TGTGCCAGTAGTTGGTCGGGGGTTAATCGTGAAAAACTGTTTTTT. It encodes CASSWSGVNREKLFF.

This sequence joins TRBV3-1 (or the pseudogene TRBV3-2) and TRBJ2-1, with 12 nucleotides matching TRBD2. This CDR3 comprises 18 residues. V dropped 1 base and J dropped 8; count of bases not matched to a gene: 12. Germline loops: CDR1 LGHDT, CDR2 YNNKEL (reference sequence). The CDR3 DNA is TGTGCCAGCAGCCAAGGACAGGTCGGACTAGCGGGGATCTATGAGCAGTTCTTC. It is translated as CASSQGQVGLAGIYEQFF.

CDR3 nucleotide sequence: TGCGCCAGCACCGAGGGGACAGGGGGAAATCCTGAAGCTTTCTTT. Residues: CASTEGTGGNPEAFF. The V and J genes are TRBV10-2 and TRBJ1-1; 11 nucleotides match TRBD1. Unmatched junction bases numbered 10, after V lost 7 bases and J lost 6 bases. The CDR3 has 15 residues. Per germline, CDR1 WSHSY and CDR2 SAAADI.

The chain links TRBV3-1 (or the pseudogene TRBV3-2) to TRBJ2-7; no firm D call. V shed 0 bases and J shed 9 bases, with 12 bases lying between them. The germline V gene has CDR1 LGHDT and CDR2 YNNKEL (reference sequence). The CDR3 loop spans 13 amino acids. This chain's CDR3 is CASSQERLSLQYF. The CDR3 DNA sequence: TGTGCCAGCAGCCAAGAGCGGCTGAGTTTGCAGTACTTC.

This chain links TRBV3-1 (or the pseudogene TRBV3-2) with TRBJ2-1, with TRBD2 identical over 13 bases. Unmatched junction bases numbered 10, after V lost 2 bases and J lost 0 bases. CDR3 size: 20 residues. The germline V gene encodes CDR1 LGHDT and CDR2 YNNKEL (reference sequence). The CDR3, as DNA: TGTGCCAGCAGCCAAACCGCGTTACTAGCGGGGGGGAGCTCCTACAATGAGCAGTTCTTC. It encodes CASSQTALLAGGSSYNEQFF.

The DNA for the CDR3 is TGTGCCACCAGTGATTTACGGGGGGTGGGGACAGATACGCAGTATTTT. Translated, it gives CATSDLRGVGTDTQYF. The V call is TRBV24-1, the J call TRBJ2-3, with 7 bases lining up with TRBD2. The junction had 6 bases not matched to a gene; V was cut back by 1 base and J by 3 bases. Germline CDR1 and CDR2: KGHDR and SFDVKD. CDR3 length: 16 residues.

CDR3 bases: TGTGCCAGCAGCTTCACCTTGGGCAGGGGGCAGGCAGCTTTCTTT. This codes for CASSFTLGRGQAAFF. The gene calls are TRBV5-5 and TRBJ1-1, with 8 bases fitting TRBD1. In germline, CDR1 is SGHKS, CDR2 YYEKEE (reference sequence). V was pared by 2 bases and J by 10 bases, with 13 bases of the junction left unmatched. CDR3 size: 15 residues. The full variable domain, completed using reference TRBV5-5 and TRBJ1-1, is DAGVTQSPTHLIKTRGQQVTLRCSPISGHKSVSWYQQVLGQGPQFIFQYYEKEERGRGNFPDRFSARQFPNYSSELNVNALLLGDSALYLCASSFTLGRGQAAFFGQGTRLTVV.

The J gene is TRBJ2-7, the V gene TRBV7-3; D may be TRBD2 (7 bases). Trimming left V 8 bases short and J 0 bases short, with 17 bases between. The CDR3 has 15 amino acids. Per the germline V gene, CDR1 is SGHTA and CDR2 is FQGTGA. CDR3 protein: CASSKGEGSSYEQYF. The DNA of the CDR3 is TGTGCCAGCTCGAAGGGGGAGGGAAGCTCCTACGAGCAGTACTTC.